The TCR beta chain described here comes from a study of tumor-infiltrating lymphocytes in primary liver carcinoma. With around 500 ng total RNA as template and a constant-region primer, TCR beta cDNA was made. Sequencing libraries for TCR beta derived from three nested multiplex PCR rounds that used slightly modified ARM-PCR. PCR rounds one and two used TRBV1-TRBV30 forward primers with a C-beta reverse primer for 10 cycles each. Each CDR3 protein gets one entry after TCRdb re-called the multiplex PCR reads with MiXCR. This repertoire shows more than 95,000 distinct CDR3 sequences, around 80% found once; its top ten account for about a fifth. Co-extraction yielded RNA and DNA from about 20-30 mg of unsorted bulk tissue. In the case of this clonotype: Germline is not matched at one junction end, which may reflect a read error.

Germline V gene lookup returns CDR1 SQVTM and CDR2 ANQGSEA. The CDR3 sequence is 16 residues long. V and J are TRBV29-1 and TRBJ2-2; TRBD1 agrees at 9 bases. The sequenced sample consisted of liver tumor tissue from sampling region 3. Subset given: tumor region T3, left-lateral pole. This TCR was sampled from a man between 35 and 55 years old with primary liver carcinoma and hepatitis B virus infection. CDR3 residues: CSVEGWDRVGTGEMFF. CDR3 nucleotides: TGCAGCGTTGAAGGGTGGGACAGGGTGGGCACCGGGGAGATGTTTTTT.